A single sample is the source of the 24 T cell receptor beta chains below, sequenced in a study of Ad26.COV2.S vaccination and SARS-CoV-2 variants. Specified treatment: 15 to 20 received Ad26.COV2.S at low or high dose, single or two shots; several received placebo; per-sample allocation not given. It was on day 63 after the first vaccine or placebo injection that samples were taken. Repertoires were generated with immunoSEQ multiplex PCR, while TCRdb's copy carries only in-frame clones and drops some. The top ten hold about 2.5% of the sample, which has 400,000 to 500,000 clones, roughly nine tenths seen once. Sequencing was performed on peripheral blood, taken in a trial of Ad26.COV2.S vaccine versus placebo. The receptors originated from a person aged 18-60 years who received the Ad26.COV2.S COVID-19 vaccine or a placebo.

The chain joins TRBV4-2 to TRBJ1-1; TRBD1 agrees at 8 bases. Germline lookup yields CDR1 LGHNA and CDR2 YNFKEQ. Losses at the gene ends were 1 base for V and 7 bases for J; bases not matched to a gene: 11. This CDR3 is built from 16 residues. As DNA, the CDR3 is TGTGCCAGCAGCCAAGCGTTAGTCAGGGGGCAAGGTGAAGCTTTCTTT. Amino acid sequence: CASSQALVRGQGEAFF.

The V and J genes are TRBV5-6 and TRBJ1-2; 9 bases line up with TRBD1. This CDR3 contains 14 residues. CDR1 and CDR2 (germline): SGHDT, YYEEEE. Trimming at V came to 4 bases and at J to 4 bases, leaving 5 bases not matched to a gene. The CDR3 here is CASSLQQGAYGYTF. The CDR3 nucleotides are TGTGCCAGCAGCCTCCAACAGGGGGCCTATGGCTACACCTTC.

V usage is TRBV12-5 and J usage is TRBJ1-2; D gene unclear. Germline loops: CDR1 LGHNT, CDR2 FRNRAP. The germline V and J ends were trimmed by 3 bases and 4 bases, with 21 bases remaining between them. The CDR3 loop spans 17 amino acids. The chain's CDR3 is CASGLDNPSIGSYGYTF. The CDR3, as DNA: TGTGCTAGTGGTTTAGACAACCCCTCAATCGGGTCCTATGGCTACACCTTC.

The J gene is TRBJ1-1, the V gene TRBV18, with a possible D match to TRBD1 (5 bases). Germline V gene lookup returns CDR1 KGHSH and CDR2 LQKENI. This CDR3 spans 16 amino acids. The V and J ends lost 3 bases and 3 bases respectively, with 17 bases between them. The DNA for the CDR3 is TGTGCCAGCTCACCCGCGGTCACGGGGGACTACACTGAAGCTTTCTTT. Translation: CASSPAVTGDYTEAFF.

V gene TRBV6-5 combines with J gene TRBJ2-2; 8 positions agree with TRBD2. Germline CDR1 reads MNHEY; CDR2 reads SVGAGI. The ends lost 0 bases at V and 1 base at J; junction bases unmatched: 1. The CDR3 totals 16 residues. The CDR3: CASSYSAGGNTGELFF. In DNA, the CDR3 is TGTGCCAGCAGTTACTCGGCGGGAGGGAACACCGGGGAGCTGTTTTTT.

This rearrangement joins TRBV4-1 to TRBJ2-1; 8 bases are a match to TRBD2. The CDR3 runs 17 residues. CDR1 is MGHRA and CDR2 is YSYEKL in the germline V gene. After removal of 0 bases from V and 2 bases from J, the junction contained 6 bases not matched to a gene. Written as DNA, the CDR3 is TGCGCCAGCAGCCAAGATCCGGGAGCGGGGGCCTACAATGAGCAGTTCTTC. It codes for CASSQDPGAGAYNEQFF.

The V and J genes are TRBV18 and TRBJ2-1; 11 nucleotides align to TRBD1. CDR1 is KGHSH, CDR2 LQKENI, per germline. The CDR3 has 15 residues. V lost 3 bases and J lost 6; bases outside the gene matches: 4. CDR3 protein: CASSPDRGRSNEQFF. The DNA of the CDR3 is TGTGCCAGCTCACCGGACAGGGGGCGTAGCAATGAGCAGTTCTTC.

The V and J genes are TRBV7-9 and TRBJ2-2, with no clear D. The CDR3 loop spans 16 amino acids. With 4 bases removed from V and 0 bases from J, the gap between germline ends came to 12 bases. Germline loops: CDR1 SEHNR, CDR2 FQNEAQ (reference sequence). The CDR3 protein is CASSSPVGTNTGELFF. The CDR3 DNA reads TGTGCCAGCAGCTCCCCGGTCGGAACGAACACCGGGGAGCTGTTTTTT.

V is TRBV5-1 and J is TRBJ2-1; weak D call: TRBD1 (7 bases). CDR1 is SGHRS, CDR2 YFSETQ, per germline. V was trimmed by 4 bases and J by 5 bases, leaving 19 bases between them. The CDR3 has 16 residues. The CDR3 DNA sequence: TGCGCCAGCAGCACCTACAGGGGAGGTATCGACAATGAGCAGTTCTTC. Encoded protein: CASSTYRGGIDNEQFF.

V usage is TRBV29-1 and J usage is TRBJ2-3, with D maybe TRBD2 (6 bases). The germline V gene has CDR1 SQVTM and CDR2 ANQGSEA. The CDR3 contains 15 residues. V lost 4 bases and J lost 3, with 17 bases in between. In nucleotides, the CDR3 is TGCAGCGTTGGGCGGGGCCACGGTGGTACAGATACGCAGTATTTT. The encoded protein is CSVGRGHGGTDTQYF.

The chain couples TRBV7-2 to TRBJ2-1; D is unclear. The V and J ends lost 5 bases and 8 bases respectively, with 16 bases between them. The CDR3 sequence is 14 residues long. Per germline, CDR1 SGHTA and CDR2 FQGNSA. CDR3 sequence (DNA): TGTGCCAGCAGCCCCCAGTGGACGTCTTATGAGCAGTTCTTC. Translated: CASSPQWTSYEQFF.

This clone was detected a few times. The rearrangement links TRBV9 to TRBJ2-7, with TRBD2 matching over 11 bases. CDR1 and CDR2 (germline): SGDLS, YYNGEE. The CDR3 runs 14 residues. Trimming took 0 bases from V and 12 from J; bases not matched to a gene: 8. CDR3 protein: CASSVDTGTSGLYF. Written as DNA, the CDR3 is TGTGCCAGCAGCGTAGACACCGGGACTAGCGGACTGTACTTC.

The chain combines TRBV7-7 with TRBJ2-5; tentatively, D is TRBD2 (6 bases). The CDR3 runs 14 residues. Germline-derived CDR1 and CDR2 are SSHAT and FNYEAQ (reference sequence). Trimming cost V 1 base and J 1 base, with 7 bases left between them. The CDR3 coding sequence is TGTGCCAGCAGCTTAGGGGGGGTCCAAGAGACCCAGTACTTC. Its protein is CASSLGGVQETQYF.

The count of this clone is one. The chain has TRBV18 and TRBJ2-7; 7 nucleotides line up with TRBD2. The CDR3 is 13 residues long. CDR1 KGHSH and CDR2 LQKENI come from the germline V gene. V trimming: 4 bases; J trimming: 0 bases; junction bases outside the gene matches: 0. The CDR3 DNA is TGTGCCAGCTCACGGGGGGGCTCCTACGAGCAGTACGTC. It translates to CASSRGGSYEQYV.

This chain joins TRBV9 and TRBJ1-1, with 7 bases identical to TRBD1. V shed 4 bases and J 4 bases; nucleotides not matched to a gene: 10. Germline values: CDR1 SGDLS, CDR2 YYNGEE. This CDR3 contains 15 residues. In nucleotides, the CDR3 is TGTGCCAGCAGCCCTTTACAGGGGTTGGGCACTGAAGCTTTCTTT. Amino acid sequence: CASSPLQGLGTEAFF. Filled out from reference TRBV9 and TRBJ1-1, the complete variable domain reads DSGVTQTPKHLITATGQRVTLRCSPRSGDLSVYWYQQSLDQGLQFLIQYYNGEERAKGNILERFSAQQFPDLHSELNLSSLELGDSALYFCASSPLQGLGTEAFFGQGTRLTVV.

This rearrangement joins TRBV20-1 to TRBJ2-5; D gene unclear. This CDR3 comprises 11 residues. The germline V and J ends were trimmed by 1 base and 5 bases, with 5 bases remaining between them. Germline loops: CDR1 DFQATT, CDR2 SNEGSKA (reference sequence). The CDR3 sequence: CSARGRETQYF. The CDR3 coding sequence is TGCAGTGCTAGAGGCCGGGAGACCCAGTACTTC.

About this clone itself: The sample holds other DNA sequences that translate to the same CDR3. The chain carries TRBV5-1 and TRBJ2-3; TRBD1 might be the D (5 bases). Germline V gene sequence: CDR1 SGHRS, CDR2 YFSETQ. The CDR3 loop spans 14 amino acids. The ends were cut back, 0 bases at V and 2 bases at J, with 7 bases in the middle. CDR3 region: CASSLGGPTDTQYF. The CDR3 DNA is TGCGCCAGCAGCTTGGGGGGCCCCACAGATACGCAGTATTTT.

The chain recombines TRBV5-8 with TRBJ1-1, with D unresolved. CDR1 is SGHTS, CDR2 YDEGEE, per germline. V was clipped by 1 base and J by 3 bases, with 13 bases between them. The CDR3 totals 15 residues. The CDR3 here is CASSLLSDRDTEAFF. In nucleotides, the CDR3 is TGTGCCAGCAGCTTGTTGTCGGATCGGGACACTGAAGCTTTCTTT.

The CDR3 DNA sequence: TGTGCCAGCAGTGAACCGCTAGCGGGAGTGACCCTAGAAGAGACCCAGTACTTC. Protein sequence: CASSEPLAGVTLEETQYF. The chain couples TRBV2 to TRBJ2-5; 10 nucleotides line up with TRBD2. Germline assignment: CDR1 SNHLY and CDR2 FYNNEI. V gave up 2 bases and J gave up 3 bases; unmatched junction bases: 12. This CDR3 has 18 amino acids.

This chain connects TRBV3-1 (or the pseudogene TRBV3-2) to TRBJ1-2; D uncertain. V dropped 4 bases and J dropped 8 bases, with 20 bases sitting between them. The germline CDR1 and CDR2 sequences are LGHDT and YNNKEL (reference sequence). The CDR3 totals 15 residues. CDR3 sequence (DNA): TGTGCCAGCAGCCCGGACGGGAGGGCATCTAGGGGCTACACCTTC. Protein: CASSPDGRASRGYTF.

The rearrangement links TRBV27 to TRBJ2-2; 8 positions match TRBD2. V lost 7 bases and J lost 5; bases outside the gene matches: 12. The CDR3 consists of 16 residues. Looked up from germline, CDR1 is MNHEY and CDR2 is SMNVEV (reference sequence). CDR3 coding DNA: TGTGCCAGCACCGGGGGGGGGCCCCCATTTACCGGGGAGCTGTTTTTT. Residues: CASTGGGPPFTGELFF.

V usage is TRBV5-5 and J usage is TRBJ1-1; the D is unclear. Germline V gives CDR1 SGHKS, CDR2 YYEKEE (reference sequence). The ends were cut back, 4 bases at V and 5 bases at J, with 15 bases in the middle. This CDR3 contains 14 residues. The CDR3 sequence is CASSPRTVLTEAFF. In DNA form, the CDR3 reads TGTGCCAGCAGCCCTCGGACGGTTTTAACTGAAGCTTTCTTT.

The chain carries TRBV10-3 and TRBJ2-1; 10 nucleotides match TRBD1. From germline, CDR1 is ENHRY and CDR2 SYGVKD. This CDR3 region has 15 residues. The J segment lost 8 bases and the V segment lost 4 bases, leaving 8 bases of the junction unmatched. CDR3 loop: CAISGQGAIWYEQFF. CDR3 DNA: TGTGCCATCAGTGGACAGGGGGCGATTTGGTATGAGCAGTTCTTC.

This clone has only one observation. The gene calls are TRBV6-5 and TRBJ2-3; TRBD1 might be the D (5 bases). Trimming cost V 7 bases and J 1 base, with 12 bases left between them. The germline CDR1 and CDR2 sequences are MNHEY and SVGAGI. The CDR3 is 14 amino acids. CDR3 in DNA: TGTGCCAGCACCGCGCGCAGGGGCACAGATACGCAGTATTTT. Residues: CASTARRGTDTQYF.